The following is a T cell receptor beta chain sequence with its context. This sample is part of a study of CD8 T cells in Susac syndrome. Germline trimming cut 3 bases from V and 4 bases from J; bases unmatched to any gene: 6. There are 15 residues in the CDR3. Germline CDR1 reads LNHDA; CDR2 reads SQIVND (reference sequence). A quantity of about 0.5 to 1 ug RNA underwent reverse transcription using random hexamers. From the immunoSEQ multiplex PCR reads, TCRdb called clonotypes with MiXCR, one entry per CDR3 protein. The table has 150,000 to 200,000 distinct CDR3 sequences, 95% seen once. Sequencing was done on a sample of CD8+ T cells from PBMCs. The TCR sequence derives from a human donor with Susac syndrome. This chain links TRBV19 with TRBJ2-1, with 7 bases matching TRBD1. Here the CDR3 DNA reads TGTGCCAGTAGTATTGGGGGACAGCCTTACAATGAGCAGTTCTTC. Protein product: CASSIGGQPYNEQFF.